Listed below are T cell receptor beta chains from one sample, sequenced in a study of regulatory and conventional T cells in breast cancer. TCRdb reprocessed the PCR reads with MiXCR, giving one entry per CDR3 protein. The data hold 9,000 to 13,000 distinct CDR3 sequences, with about a third observed a single time. Material for sequencing was conventional T cells from blood. These TCRs come from a male donor in good health. Each CDR3 is given with its conserved first and last residue. Each record gives: J gene, V gene, D gene, CDR3 protein. D genes are given only for firm matches.

TRBJ2-2,TRBV12-3/TRBV12-4,TRBD2,CASTTRTSVFGSDTGELFF
TRBJ2-1,TRBV18,TRBD1,CASPRDRNEQFF
TRBJ2-7,TRBV5-1,.,CASSPGTGLQQYF
TRBJ1-1,TRBV14,.,CASSPSDRKGPEAFF
TRBJ2-3,TRBV5-1,.,CASSLVGRKDTQYF
TRBJ2-1,TRBV7-9,TRBD1,CASSFGQGGSNEQFF
TRBJ2-1,TRBV7-2,TRBD2,CASSSRALSSGGAYNEQFF
TRBJ2-2,TRBV5-1,.,CASTLGHEATGELFF
TRBJ2-1,TRBV5-4,.,CASRLIQGNEQFF
TRBJ2-1,TRBV4-1,.,CASSQRRGANEQFF
TRBJ2-1,TRBV5-1,.,CASSQTPTGDNEQFF
TRBJ1-4,TRBV4-2,.,CASSQDGGGLNEKLFF
TRBJ2-1,TRBV3-1,TRBD2,CASSQRGGAPHEQFF
.,TRBV16,.,CASSQFTGTQYF
TRBJ2-7,TRBV5-1,TRBD2,CASSSLAGLRYEQYF
TRBJ2-5,TRBV4-1,TRBD2,CASSQDRTTGGRETQYF
TRBJ1-2,TRBV4-1,.,CASNSRGRKGYGYTF
TRBJ1-2,TRBV9,.,CASSVDSLGAYGYTF
TRBJ2-7,TRBV20-1,TRBD1,CSAEPAGTGSSYEQYF
TRBJ2-1,TRBV20-1,.,CSASRGDNEQFF
TRBJ1-1,TRBV3-1,.,CASSQEIQGRGGEAFF
TRBJ1-2,TRBV12-3/TRBV12-4,TRBD1,CASSPGQGNYGYTF
TRBJ1-3,TRBV5-1,.,CASSLVGALSGNTIYF
TRBJ2-7,TRBV5-1,.,CASSRRGHEQYF
TRBJ1-2,TRBV7-2,.,CASSLEKGVYGYTF
TRBJ2-3,TRBV7-2,.,CASNDNSGGIDTQYF
TRBJ1-6,TRBV30,TRBD1,CAWQTGGGNSPLHF
TRBJ1-2,TRBV30,.,CAWRTAGGRPGSSGYTF
TRBJ1-2,TRBV4-3,.,CASSHAPSDSPISF
TRBJ1-6,TRBV6-5,.,CASGRGWDNSPLHF
TRBJ2-7,TRBV20-1,.,CSATRQGRAYEQYF
TRBJ2-2,TRBV5-1,.,CASSLGEAGELFF
TRBJ1-1,TRBV10-3,.,CAISLGGEAFF
TRBJ1-1,TRBV2,TRBD1,CASRRDSRSTEAFF
TRBJ2-5,TRBV7-9,.,CASSDSKDEETQYF
TRBJ2-1,TRBV4-1,TRBD2,CAGSLRLAGGNNEQFF
TRBJ2-7,TRBV2,TRBD1,CASSRTGAEQYF
TRBJ1-2,TRBV2,.,CASTEYTYGYTF
TRBJ1-5,TRBV3-1,.,CASSQAGEGQPQHF
TRBJ2-7,TRBV2,.,CASSPAGRYEQYF
TRBJ2-7,TRBV6-1,.,CASSEATYEQYF
TRBJ1-1,TRBV18,.,CASSQVAKNTEAFF
TRBJ1-1,TRBV6-2/TRBV6-3,.,CATTRLGTEAFF
TRBJ2-5,TRBV7-9,.,CASSYQETQYF
TRBJ2-3,TRBV4-2,TRBD2,CASSQGGSGAGTDTQYF
TRBJ1-6,TRBV18,.,CASSEGRDNSPLHF
TRBJ2-7,TRBV3-1,.,CASSQRTAYEQYF
TRBJ2-1,TRBV7-2,TRBD2,CASSLRGQRGFPYNEQFF
TRBJ1-2,TRBV5-1,TRBD1,CASSSMTGGNYGYTF
TRBJ1-6,TRBV7-9,.,CASSPGQFSPLHF
TRBJ2-1,TRBV20-1,TRBD2,CSARDLKRGGQVGYNEQFF
TRBJ1-1,TRBV29-1,.,CSVLPRGANTEAFF
TRBJ2-5,TRBV24-1,.,CATSGTAEAETQYF